This TCR beta chain was captured by sequencing in a study of identical twins. Whole-study results and caveats: Out-of-frame alpha sequences shared by twins were enriched for low generation probability.

TCRdb reprocessed the 5' RACE reads via MiXCR and lists one record per CDR3 protein. This sample has 500,000 to 550,000 distinct CDR3 sequences, with roughly 21% found just once. To note about this clonotype: The antigen is not known.

The CDR3 covers 12 residues. V was trimmed by 6 bases and J by 9 bases, leaving 12 bases between them. These records were also assigned to another study, of T cells expressing NK-cell markers. That report notes: CD8+ T cells in six donors included dominant NKG2C+ clonotypes at 1.0-7.0%.

The clonotype originates from a woman aged 18-30 years in good health. The chain joins TRBV12-3 or TRBV12-4 to TRBJ1-5, with D uncertain. The sequenced material came from CD4+ T cells sorted from blood. In DNA form, the CDR3 reads TGTGCCAGCAGCTCCGCCGGGCGGCCCCAGCATTTT. Protein sequence: CASSSAGRPQHF.